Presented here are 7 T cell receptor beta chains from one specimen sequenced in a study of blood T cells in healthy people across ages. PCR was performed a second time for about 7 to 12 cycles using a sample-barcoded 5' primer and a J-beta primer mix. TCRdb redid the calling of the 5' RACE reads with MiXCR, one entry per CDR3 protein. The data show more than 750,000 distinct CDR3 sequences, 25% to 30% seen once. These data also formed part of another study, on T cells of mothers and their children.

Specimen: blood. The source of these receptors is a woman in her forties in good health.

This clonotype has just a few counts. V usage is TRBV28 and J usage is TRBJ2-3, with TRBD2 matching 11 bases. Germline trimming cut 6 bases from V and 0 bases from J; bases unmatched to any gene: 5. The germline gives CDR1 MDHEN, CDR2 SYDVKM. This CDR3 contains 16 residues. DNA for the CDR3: TGTGCCAGCAGCACCCGACTAGCGGGGAGCACAGATACGCAGTATTTT. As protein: CASSTRLAGSTDTQYF.

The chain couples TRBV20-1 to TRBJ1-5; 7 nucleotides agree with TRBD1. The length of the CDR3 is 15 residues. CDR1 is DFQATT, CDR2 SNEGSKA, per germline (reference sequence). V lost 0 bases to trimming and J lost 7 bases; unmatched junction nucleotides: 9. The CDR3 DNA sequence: TGCAGTGCTAGAGATGGGACAGTCGCTAGGCAGCCCCAGCATTTT. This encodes CSARDGTVARQPQHF.

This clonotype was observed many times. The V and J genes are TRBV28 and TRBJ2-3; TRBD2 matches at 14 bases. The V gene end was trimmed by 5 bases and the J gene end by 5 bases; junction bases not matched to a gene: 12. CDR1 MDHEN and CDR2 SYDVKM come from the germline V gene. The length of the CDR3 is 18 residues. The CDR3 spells CASSPGLAGVRWEDTQYF. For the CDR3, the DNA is TGTGCCAGCAGTCCGGGACTAGCGGGAGTGAGATGGGAAGATACGCAGTATTTT.

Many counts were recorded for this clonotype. The CDR3 reads CASSQAGQQETQYF. The CDR3, as DNA: TGTGCCAGCAGCCAAGCGGGACAGCAAGAGACCCAGTACTTC. The chain recombines TRBV3-1 with TRBJ2-5; 7 bases are shared with TRBD1. V trimming: 1 base; J trimming: 2 bases; junction bases outside the gene matches: 1. This CDR3 has 14 amino acids. Germline CDR1 and CDR2: LGHDT and YNNKEL (reference sequence).

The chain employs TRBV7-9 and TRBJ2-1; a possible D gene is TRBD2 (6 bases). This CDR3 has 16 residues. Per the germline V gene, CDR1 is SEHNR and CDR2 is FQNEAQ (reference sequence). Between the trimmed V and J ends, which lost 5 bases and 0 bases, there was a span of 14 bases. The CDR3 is CASSPGRRGSYNEQFF. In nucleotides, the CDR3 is TGTGCCAGCAGCCCCGGACGGAGGGGCTCCTACAATGAGCAGTTCTTC.

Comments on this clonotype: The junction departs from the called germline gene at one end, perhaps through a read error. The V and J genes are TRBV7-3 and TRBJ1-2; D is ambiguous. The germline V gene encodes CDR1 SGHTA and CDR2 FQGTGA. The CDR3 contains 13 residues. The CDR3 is CASSSKGKEGYAF. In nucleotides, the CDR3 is TGTGCCAGCAGCTCGAAGGGCAAGGAGGGCTACGCCTTC.

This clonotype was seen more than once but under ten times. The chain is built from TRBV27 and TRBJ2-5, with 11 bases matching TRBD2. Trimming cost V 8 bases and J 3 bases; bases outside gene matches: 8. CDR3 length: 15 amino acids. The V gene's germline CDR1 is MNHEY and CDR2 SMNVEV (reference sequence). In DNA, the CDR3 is TGTGCCAGCCGGCTAGCGGGGGGTCCCGAAGAGACCCAGTACTTC. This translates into CASRLAGGPEETQYF.